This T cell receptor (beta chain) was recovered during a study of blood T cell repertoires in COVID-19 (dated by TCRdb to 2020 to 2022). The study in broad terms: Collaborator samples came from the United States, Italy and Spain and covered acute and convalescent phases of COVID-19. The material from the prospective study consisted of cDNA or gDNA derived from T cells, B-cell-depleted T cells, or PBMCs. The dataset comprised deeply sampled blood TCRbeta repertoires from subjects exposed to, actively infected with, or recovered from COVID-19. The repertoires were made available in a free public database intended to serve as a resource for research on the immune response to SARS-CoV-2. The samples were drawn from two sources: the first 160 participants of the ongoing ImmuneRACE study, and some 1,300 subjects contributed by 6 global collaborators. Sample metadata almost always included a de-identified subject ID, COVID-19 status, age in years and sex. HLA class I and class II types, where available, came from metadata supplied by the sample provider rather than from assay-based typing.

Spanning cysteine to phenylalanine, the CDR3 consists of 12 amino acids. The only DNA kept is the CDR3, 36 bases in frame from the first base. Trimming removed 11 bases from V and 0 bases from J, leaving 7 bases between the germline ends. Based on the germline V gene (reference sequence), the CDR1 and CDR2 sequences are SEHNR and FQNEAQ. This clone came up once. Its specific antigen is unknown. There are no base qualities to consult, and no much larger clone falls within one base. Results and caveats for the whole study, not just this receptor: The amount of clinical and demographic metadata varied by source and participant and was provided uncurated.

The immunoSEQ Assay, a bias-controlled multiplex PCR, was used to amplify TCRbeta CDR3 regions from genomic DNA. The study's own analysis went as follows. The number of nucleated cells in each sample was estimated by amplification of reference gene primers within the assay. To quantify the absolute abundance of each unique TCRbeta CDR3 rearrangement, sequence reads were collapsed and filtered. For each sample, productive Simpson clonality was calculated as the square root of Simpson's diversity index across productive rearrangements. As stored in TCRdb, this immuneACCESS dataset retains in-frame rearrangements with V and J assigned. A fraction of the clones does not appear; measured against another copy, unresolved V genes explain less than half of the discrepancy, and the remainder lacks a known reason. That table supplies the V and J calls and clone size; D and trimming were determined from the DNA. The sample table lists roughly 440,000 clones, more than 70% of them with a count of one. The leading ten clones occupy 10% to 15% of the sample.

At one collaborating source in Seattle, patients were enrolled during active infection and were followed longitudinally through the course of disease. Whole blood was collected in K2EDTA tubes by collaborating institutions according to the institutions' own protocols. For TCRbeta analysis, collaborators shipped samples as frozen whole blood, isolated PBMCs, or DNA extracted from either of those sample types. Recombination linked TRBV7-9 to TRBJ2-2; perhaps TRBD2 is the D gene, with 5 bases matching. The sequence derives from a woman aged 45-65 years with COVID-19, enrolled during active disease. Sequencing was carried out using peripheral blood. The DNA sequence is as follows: TGTGCCCTACTAGCGAACACCGGGGAGCTGTTTTTT. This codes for CALLANTGELFF.